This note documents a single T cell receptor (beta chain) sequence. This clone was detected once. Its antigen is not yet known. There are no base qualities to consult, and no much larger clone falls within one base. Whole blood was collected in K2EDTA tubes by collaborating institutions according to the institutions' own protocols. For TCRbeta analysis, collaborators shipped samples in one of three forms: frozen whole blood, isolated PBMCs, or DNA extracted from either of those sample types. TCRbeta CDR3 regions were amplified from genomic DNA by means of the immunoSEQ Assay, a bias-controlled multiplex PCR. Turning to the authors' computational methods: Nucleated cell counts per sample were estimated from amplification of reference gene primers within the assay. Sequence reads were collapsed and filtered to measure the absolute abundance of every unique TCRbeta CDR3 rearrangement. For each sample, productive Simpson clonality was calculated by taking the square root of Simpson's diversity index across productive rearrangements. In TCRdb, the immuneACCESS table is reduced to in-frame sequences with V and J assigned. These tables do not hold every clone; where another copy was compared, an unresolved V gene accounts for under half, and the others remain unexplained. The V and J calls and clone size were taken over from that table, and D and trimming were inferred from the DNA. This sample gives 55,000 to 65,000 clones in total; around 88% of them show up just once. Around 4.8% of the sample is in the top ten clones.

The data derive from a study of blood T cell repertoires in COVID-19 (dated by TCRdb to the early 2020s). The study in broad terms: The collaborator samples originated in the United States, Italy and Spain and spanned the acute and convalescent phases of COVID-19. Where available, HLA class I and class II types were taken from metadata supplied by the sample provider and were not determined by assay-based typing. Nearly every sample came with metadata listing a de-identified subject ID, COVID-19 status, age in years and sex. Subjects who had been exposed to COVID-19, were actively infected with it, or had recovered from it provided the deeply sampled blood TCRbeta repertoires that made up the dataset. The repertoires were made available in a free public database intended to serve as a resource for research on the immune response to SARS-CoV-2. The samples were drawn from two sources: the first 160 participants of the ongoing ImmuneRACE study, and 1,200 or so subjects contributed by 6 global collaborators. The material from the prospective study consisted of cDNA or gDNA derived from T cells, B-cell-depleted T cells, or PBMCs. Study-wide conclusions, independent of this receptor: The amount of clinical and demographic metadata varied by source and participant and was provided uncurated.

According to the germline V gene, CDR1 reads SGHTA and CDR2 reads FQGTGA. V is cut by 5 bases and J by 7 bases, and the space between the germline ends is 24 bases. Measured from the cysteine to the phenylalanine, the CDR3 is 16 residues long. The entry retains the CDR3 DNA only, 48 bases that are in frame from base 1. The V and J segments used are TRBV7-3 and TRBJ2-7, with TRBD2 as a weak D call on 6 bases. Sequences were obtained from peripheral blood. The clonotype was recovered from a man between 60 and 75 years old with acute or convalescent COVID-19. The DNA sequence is TGTGCCAGCAGCCCAAGGGGAGGACAAGGCATGCGGGAGCAGTACTTC. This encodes CASSPRGGQGMREQYF.